One and the same sample provided the 13 T cell receptor beta chains below, sequenced in a study of T cell changes during pregnancy in multiple sclerosis. Sequencing was performed with immunoSEQ multiplex PCR; in TCRdb, only in-frame clones are kept and a portion is missing. Found here are more than 55,000 clones, less than 95% of them singletons; the top ten hold 2% to 2.5%. Sequencing was performed on peripheral blood, taken in the first trimester of pregnancy. The receptors were gathered from a female donor in good health, enrolled as a control in a pregnancy study.

The chain couples TRBV4-2 to TRBJ2-5; the D gene is possibly TRBD2 (6 bases). CDR1 LGHNA and CDR2 YNFKEQ come from the germline V gene. V lost 2 bases, J lost 1 base, and 8 bases lay in between. The length of the CDR3 is 14 residues. CDR3 in amino acids: CASSQRDSQETQYF. The CDR3 DNA reads as TGTGCCAGCAGCCAACGGGACTCCCAAGAGACCCAGTACTTC.

The count of this clone is one. The V and J genes are TRBV11-3 and TRBJ2-1; 7 nucleotides align to TRBD2. V shed 3 bases, J shed 2 bases, and the junction held 1 base outside the gene matches. The V gene's germline CDR1 is SGHNT and CDR2 YENEEA. CDR3 length equals 14 residues. This CDR3 is CASSLGGAYNEQFF. In DNA form, the CDR3 reads TGTGCCAGCAGCTTGGGGGGGGCCTACAATGAGCAGTTCTTC.

The V and J genes are TRBV27 and TRBJ2-2; the match to TRBD2 covers 11 bases. CDR3 length equals 14 residues. V shed 9 bases, J shed 4 bases, and the junction held 4 bases outside the gene matches. The germline gives CDR1 MNHEY, CDR2 SMNVEV (reference sequence). The CDR3 nucleotides read TGTGCCAGTACTAGCGGGGGACCCACCGGGGAGCTGTTTTTT. Protein sequence: CASTSGGPTGELFF.

The V call is TRBV7-3, the J call TRBJ2-1; 11 nucleotides align to TRBD2. This CDR3 has 15 residues. Per germline, CDR1 SGHTA and CDR2 FQGTGA. J lost 8 bases, V lost 1 base, and 4 bases had no gene match. This CDR3 reads CASSLIAGGSDEQFF. CDR3 DNA sequence: TGTGCCAGCAGCTTAATAGCGGGGGGGTCGGATGAGCAGTTCTTC.

The CDR3 region is CASSLWGTGISYEQYF. The CDR3 DNA reads TGTGCCAGCAGCCTGTGGGGGACAGGGATAAGCTACGAGCAGTACTTC. This chain joins TRBV5-4 and TRBJ2-7; 9 nucleotides align to TRBD1. Unmatched junction bases numbered 11, after V lost 4 bases and J lost 3 bases. Germline CDR1 SGHNT, CDR2 YYREEE (reference sequence). The CDR3 consists of 16 residues.

The chain recombines TRBV19 with TRBJ2-1; D not resolved. The CDR3 is made up of 13 amino acids. The germline CDR1 and CDR2 sequences are LNHDA and SQIVND (reference sequence). Trimming stripped 6 bases from V and 1 base from J, with 7 bases between. The CDR3, as DNA: TGTGCCAGTAGCCCCAATTCCTACAATGAGCAGTTCTTC. This codes for CASSPNSYNEQFF.

This clone came up once. This CDR3 is CASRLQAGADYEQYF. The CDR3 DNA follows: TGTGCCAGCAGGCTGCAAGCGGGGGCCGACTACGAGCAGTACTTC. The chain employs TRBV6-5 and TRBJ2-5, with TRBD2 matching 8 bases. With the DNA end fitting TRBJ2-7 better, the J assignment may be wrong. CDR1 and CDR2 (germline): MNHEY, SVGAGI. The CDR3 has 15 amino acids.

This clone showed up just a few times. This chain links TRBV10-2 with TRBJ2-7; D is uncertain. Germline CDR1 reads WSHSY; CDR2 reads SAAADI. V dropped 4 bases and J dropped 5 bases, with 6 bases sitting between them. The CDR3 totals 11 residues. This CDR3 reads CASSVRDEQYF. In DNA form, the CDR3 reads TGCGCCAGCAGTGTTCGGGACGAGCAGTACTTC.

The chain employs TRBV27 and TRBJ2-3; D call uncertain. V shed 8 bases and J shed 1 base, with 10 bases lying between them. Germline assignment: CDR1 MNHEY and CDR2 SMNVEV (reference sequence). The CDR3 is made up of 13 amino acids. This chain's CDR3 is CASYKRGTDTQYF. The CDR3 nucleotides read TGTGCCAGCTATAAACGGGGCACAGATACGCAGTATTTT.

The chain links TRBV9 to TRBJ2-1, with a possible D match to TRBD1 (6 bases). The germline V gene encodes CDR1 SGDLS and CDR2 YYNGEE. The CDR3 is 15 amino acids. V lost 4 bases, J lost 6 bases, and 17 bases lay in between. In DNA, the CDR3 is TGTGCCAGCAGCCCAGGGGCTGCAATGGCCAATGAGCAGTTCTTC. This codes for CASSPGAAMANEQFF. The complete variable domain, with remaining parts taken from reference TRBV9 and TRBJ2-1, reads DSGVTQTPKHLITATGQRVTLRCSPRSGDLSVYWYQQSLDQGLQFLIQYYNGEERAKGNILERFSAQQFPDLHSELNLSSLELGDSALYFCASSPGAAMANEQFFGPGTRLTVL.

The chain uses TRBV21-1 and TRBJ2-3; the tabulated D call, TRBD2, remains unverified against the DNA. TRBV21-1 is annotated as a pseudogene. The CDR3 consists of 20 residues. CDR3 in amino acids: CASSKYWALAGDLSTDTQYF. The CDR3 nucleotides read TGTGCCAGCAGCAAATATTGGGCACTAGCGGGGGACCTTAGCACAGATACGCAGTATTTT.

The chain links TRBV6-1 to TRBJ2-7; D not certain. Germline loops: CDR1 MNHNS, CDR2 SASEGT. Trimming removed 6 bases from V and 3 bases from J, with 6 bases in between. The length of the CDR3 is 11 residues. In DNA, the CDR3 is TGTGCCAGCAGCACATACTACGAGCAGTACTTC. This gives the protein CASSTYYEQYF.

This clone was counted a few times. The chain links TRBV28 to TRBJ2-7; 9 bases agree with TRBD2. The junction had 7 bases not matched to a gene; V was cut back by 7 bases and J by 0 bases. Germline V gene lookup returns CDR1 MDHEN and CDR2 SYDVKM. This CDR3 has 15 amino acids. The CDR3 region has the DNA TGTGCCAGCAACTTAGCGGGGGACTTCTCCTACGAGCAGTACTTC. Amino acid sequence: CASNLAGDFSYEQYF.